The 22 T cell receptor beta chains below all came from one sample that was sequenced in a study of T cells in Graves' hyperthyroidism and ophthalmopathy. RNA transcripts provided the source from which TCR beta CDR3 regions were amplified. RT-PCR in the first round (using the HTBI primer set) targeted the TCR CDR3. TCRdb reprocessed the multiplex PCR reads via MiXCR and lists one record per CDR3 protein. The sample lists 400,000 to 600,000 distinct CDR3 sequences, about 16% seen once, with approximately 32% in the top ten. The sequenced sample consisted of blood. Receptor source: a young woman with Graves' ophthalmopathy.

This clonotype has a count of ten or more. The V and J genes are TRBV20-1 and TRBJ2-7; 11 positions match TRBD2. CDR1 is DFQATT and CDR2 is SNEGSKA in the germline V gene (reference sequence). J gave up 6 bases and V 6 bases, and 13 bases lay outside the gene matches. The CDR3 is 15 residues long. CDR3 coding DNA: TGCAGTGCAAGCCAGGGGACTAGCGGACGGGTCGAGCAGTACTTC. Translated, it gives CSASQGTSGRVEQYF.

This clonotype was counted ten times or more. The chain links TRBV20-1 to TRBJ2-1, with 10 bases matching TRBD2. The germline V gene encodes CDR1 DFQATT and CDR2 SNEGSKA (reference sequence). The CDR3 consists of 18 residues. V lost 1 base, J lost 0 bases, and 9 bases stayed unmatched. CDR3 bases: TGCAGTGCTAGAGGGATGGGACTAGCGCCGAGCTCCTACAATGAGCAGTTCTTC. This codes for CSARGMGLAPSSYNEQFF.

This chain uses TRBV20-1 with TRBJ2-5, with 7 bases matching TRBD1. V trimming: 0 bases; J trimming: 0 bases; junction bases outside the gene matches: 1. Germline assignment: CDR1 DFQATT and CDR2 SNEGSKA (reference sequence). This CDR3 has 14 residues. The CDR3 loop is CSARETGYQETQYF. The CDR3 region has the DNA TGCAGTGCTAGAGAGACAGGGTACCAAGAGACCCAGTACTTC.

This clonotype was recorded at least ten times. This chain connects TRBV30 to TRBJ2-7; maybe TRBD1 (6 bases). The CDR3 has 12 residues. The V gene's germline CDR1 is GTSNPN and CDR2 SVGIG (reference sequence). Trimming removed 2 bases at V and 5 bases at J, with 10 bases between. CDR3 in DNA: TGTGCCTGGAGTTCAGGGGTGGACGAGCAGTACTTC. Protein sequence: CAWSSGVDEQYF.

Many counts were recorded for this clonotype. The CDR3 DNA is TGTGCCAGCAGGCTAGGGGGGGGATCCCACGAGCAGTACTTC. Protein: CASRLGGGSHEQYF. This chain uses TRBV12-3 or TRBV12-4 with TRBJ2-7; perhaps TRBD2 as D (7 bases). CDR3 length: 14 residues. V lost 6 bases and J lost 5, with 17 bases in between.

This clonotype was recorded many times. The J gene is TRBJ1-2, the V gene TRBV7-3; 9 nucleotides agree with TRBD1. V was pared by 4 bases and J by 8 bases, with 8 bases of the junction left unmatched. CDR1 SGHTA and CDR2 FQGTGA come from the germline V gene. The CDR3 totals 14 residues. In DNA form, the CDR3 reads TGTGCCAGCAGCTCTTCGACAGGGGGAATGGGCTACACCTTC. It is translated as CASSSSTGGMGYTF.

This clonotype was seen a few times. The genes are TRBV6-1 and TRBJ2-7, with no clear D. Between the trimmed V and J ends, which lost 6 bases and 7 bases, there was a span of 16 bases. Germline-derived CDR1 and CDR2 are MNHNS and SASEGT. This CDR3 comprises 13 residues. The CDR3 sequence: CASSPGDPREQYF. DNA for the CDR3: TGTGCCAGCAGCCCAGGTGATCCCAGGGAGCAGTACTTC.

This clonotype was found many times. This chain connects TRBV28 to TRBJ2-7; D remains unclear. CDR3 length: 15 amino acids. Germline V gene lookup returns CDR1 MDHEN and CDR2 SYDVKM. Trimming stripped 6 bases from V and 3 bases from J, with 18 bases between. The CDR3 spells CASRTTPTERYEQYF. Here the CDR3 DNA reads TGTGCCAGCAGGACCACCCCGACGGAGCGCTACGAGCAGTACTTC.

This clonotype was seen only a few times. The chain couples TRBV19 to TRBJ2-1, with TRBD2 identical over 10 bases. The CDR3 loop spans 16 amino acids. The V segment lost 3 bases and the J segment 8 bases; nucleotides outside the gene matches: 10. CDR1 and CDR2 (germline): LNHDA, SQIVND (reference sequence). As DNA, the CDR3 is TGTGCCAGTAGTATGGCCACACTAGCGGGACGGCATGAGCAGTTCTTC. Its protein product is CASSMATLAGRHEQFF.

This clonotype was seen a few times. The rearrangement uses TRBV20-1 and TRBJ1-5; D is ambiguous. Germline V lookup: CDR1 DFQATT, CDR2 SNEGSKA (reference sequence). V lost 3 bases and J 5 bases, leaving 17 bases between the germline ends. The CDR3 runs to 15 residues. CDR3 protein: CSASLVSGIYQPQHF. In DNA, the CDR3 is TGCAGTGCTAGTTTAGTCAGCGGTATTTATCAGCCCCAGCATTTT.

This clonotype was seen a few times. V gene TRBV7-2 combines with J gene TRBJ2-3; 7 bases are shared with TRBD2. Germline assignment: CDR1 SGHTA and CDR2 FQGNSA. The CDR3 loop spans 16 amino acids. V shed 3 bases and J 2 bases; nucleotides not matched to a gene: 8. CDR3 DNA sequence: TGTGCCAGCAGCTTTCTCGGGAGGAGGATCACAGATACGCAGTATTTT. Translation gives CASSFLGRRITDTQYF.

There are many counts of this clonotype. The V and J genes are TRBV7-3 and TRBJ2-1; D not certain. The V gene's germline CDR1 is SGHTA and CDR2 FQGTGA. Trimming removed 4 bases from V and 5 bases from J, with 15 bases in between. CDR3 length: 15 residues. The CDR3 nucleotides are TGTGCCAGCAGCTCTGACGCTAGGGATAACAATGAGCAGTTCTTC. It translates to CASSSDARDNNEQFF. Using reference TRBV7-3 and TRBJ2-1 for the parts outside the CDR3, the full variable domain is GAGVSQTPSNKVTEKGKYVELRCDPISGHTALYWYRQSLGQGPEFLIYFQGTGAADDSGLPNDRFFAVRPEGSVSTLKIQRTERGDSAVYLCASSSDARDNNEQFFGPGTRLTVL.

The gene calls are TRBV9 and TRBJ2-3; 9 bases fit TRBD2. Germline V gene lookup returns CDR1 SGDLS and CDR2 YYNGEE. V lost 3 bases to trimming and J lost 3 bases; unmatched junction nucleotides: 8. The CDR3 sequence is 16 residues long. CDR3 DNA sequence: TGTGCCAGCAGCGCCCCTGTAGCGGGAGTGACAGATACGCAGTATTTT. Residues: CASSAPVAGVTDTQYF.

CDR3 region: CASSPPSGGVAYGYTF. CDR3 nucleotide sequence: TGTGCCAGCAGCCCTCCCTCAGGCGGTGTAGCATATGGCTACACCTTC. The chain has TRBV6-1 and TRBJ1-2; D is unclear. With 6 bases removed from V and 5 bases from J, the gap between germline ends came to 22 bases. The CDR3 consists of 16 residues. Looked up from germline, CDR1 is MNHNS and CDR2 is SASEGT.

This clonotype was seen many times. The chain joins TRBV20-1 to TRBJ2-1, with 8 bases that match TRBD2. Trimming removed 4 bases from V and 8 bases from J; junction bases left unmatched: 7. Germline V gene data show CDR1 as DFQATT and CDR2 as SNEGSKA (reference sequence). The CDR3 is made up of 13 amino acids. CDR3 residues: CSANTGLGDEQFF. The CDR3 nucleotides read TGCAGTGCTAACACGGGACTAGGCGATGAGCAGTTCTTC.

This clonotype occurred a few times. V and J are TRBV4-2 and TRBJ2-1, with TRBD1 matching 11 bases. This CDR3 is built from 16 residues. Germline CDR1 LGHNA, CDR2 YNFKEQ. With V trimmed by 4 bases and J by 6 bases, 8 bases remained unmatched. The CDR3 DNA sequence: TGTGCCAGCAGCCGTGGGACAGGGGGTTTTATCAATGAGCAGTTCTTC. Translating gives CASSRGTGGFINEQFF.

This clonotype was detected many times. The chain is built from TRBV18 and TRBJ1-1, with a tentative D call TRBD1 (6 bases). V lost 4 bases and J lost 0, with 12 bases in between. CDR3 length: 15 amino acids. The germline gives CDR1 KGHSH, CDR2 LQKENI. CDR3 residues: CASSLHRELNTEAFF. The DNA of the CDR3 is TGTGCCAGCTCACTTCACAGGGAGTTGAACACTGAAGCTTTCTTT.

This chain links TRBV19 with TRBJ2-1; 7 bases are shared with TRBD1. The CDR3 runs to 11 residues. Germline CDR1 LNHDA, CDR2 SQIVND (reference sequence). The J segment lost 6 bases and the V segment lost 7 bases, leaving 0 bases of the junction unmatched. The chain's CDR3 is CASKGANEQFF. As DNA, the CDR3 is TGTGCCAGTAAGGGGGCCAATGAGCAGTTCTTC. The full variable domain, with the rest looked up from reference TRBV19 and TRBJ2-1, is DGGITQSPKYLFRKEGQNVTLSCEQNLNHDAMYWYRQDPGQGLRLIYYSQIVNDFQKGDIAEGYSVSREKKESFPLTVTSAQKNPTAFYLCASKGANEQFFGPGTRLTVL.

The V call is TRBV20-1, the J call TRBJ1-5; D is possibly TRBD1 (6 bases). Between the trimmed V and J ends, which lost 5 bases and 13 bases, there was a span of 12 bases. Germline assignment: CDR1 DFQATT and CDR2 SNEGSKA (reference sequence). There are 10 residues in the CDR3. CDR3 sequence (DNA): TGCAGTGCTTACCTAGGGGGACAGCATTTT. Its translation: CSAYLGGQHF.

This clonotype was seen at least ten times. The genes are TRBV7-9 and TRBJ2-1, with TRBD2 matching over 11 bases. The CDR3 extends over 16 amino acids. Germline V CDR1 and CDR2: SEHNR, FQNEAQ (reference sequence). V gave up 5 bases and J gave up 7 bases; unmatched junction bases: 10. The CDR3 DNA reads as TGTGCCAGCAGCCCGATAGCGGGAGGGCAAAAAAATGAGCAGTTCTTC. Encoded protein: CASSPIAGGQKNEQFF.

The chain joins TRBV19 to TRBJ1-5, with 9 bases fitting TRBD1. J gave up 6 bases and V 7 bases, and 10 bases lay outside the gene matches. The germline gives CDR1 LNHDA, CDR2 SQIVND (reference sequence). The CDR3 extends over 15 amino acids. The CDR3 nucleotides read TGTGCCAGTACCAACCGGGACAGGGTAGGTCAGCCCCAGCATTTT. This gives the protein CASTNRDRVGQPQHF.

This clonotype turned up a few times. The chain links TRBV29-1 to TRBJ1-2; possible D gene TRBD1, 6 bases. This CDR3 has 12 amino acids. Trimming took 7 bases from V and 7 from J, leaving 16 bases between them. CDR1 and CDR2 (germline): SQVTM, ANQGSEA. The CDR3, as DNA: TGCAGCGCCGGACAGCGGGGCGGTGGCTACACCTTC. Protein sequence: CSAGQRGGGYTF.